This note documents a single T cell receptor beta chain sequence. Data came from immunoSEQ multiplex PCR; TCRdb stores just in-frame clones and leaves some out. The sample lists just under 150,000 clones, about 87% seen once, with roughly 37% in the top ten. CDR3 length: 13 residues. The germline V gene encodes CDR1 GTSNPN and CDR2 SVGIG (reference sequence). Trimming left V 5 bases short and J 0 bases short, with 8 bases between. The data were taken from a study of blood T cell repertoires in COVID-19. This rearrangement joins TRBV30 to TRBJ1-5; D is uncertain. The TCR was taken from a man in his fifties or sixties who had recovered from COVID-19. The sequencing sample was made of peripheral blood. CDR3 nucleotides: TGTGCCTGGGCCTTCAGTAGCAATCAGCCCCAGCATTTT. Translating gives CAWAFSSNQPQHF.